The following is a T cell receptor beta chain sequence with its context. The source of the sample is a study of cytomegalovirus exposure and HLA in healthy donors. The CDR3 is 16 residues long. Looked up from germline, CDR1 is MNHEY and CDR2 is SMNVEV (reference sequence). V was pared by 5 bases and J by 1 base, with 15 bases between. This PCR relied on a set of 60 Vbeta primers and 13 Jbeta primers. Some clones are missing from TCRdb's copy, which holds only in-frame ones; the method was immunoSEQ multiplex PCR. The sample records over 150,000 clones, about 79% being singletons. The receptor was derived from a girl aged 2-10 years in good health and CMV-seropositive. Sequencing was carried out using PBMCs. V and J are TRBV27 and TRBJ2-1; tentatively, D is TRBD2 (6 bases). CDR3: CASSRDSGGSYNEQFF. CDR3 nucleotide sequence: TGTGCCAGCAGTCGGGACTCCGGTGGGTCCTACAATGAGCAGTTCTTC.